The clone carrying this T cell receptor beta chain was counted ten times or more. Its cognate antigen is unknown. These data originate in a study of CD8 T cells in ankylosing spondylitis. Study-wide results and limits: Blood of patients with ankylosing spondylitis appeared to be characterized by a TCR beta motif of eight highly homologous variants. Researchers report that disease-linked clones proved CD8+ and relatively rare in peripheral blood.

Quantitative molecular-barcoded 5'-RACE generated the TCR beta libraries. TCRdb analysed the 5' RACE reads with MiXCR anew, one entry per CDR3 protein. The data show 200,000 to 250,000 distinct CDR3 sequences, around 25% seen once. Losses at the gene ends were 4 bases for V and 2 bases for J; bases not matched to a gene: 10. From germline, CDR1 is MDHEN and CDR2 SYDVKM. This CDR3 region has 16 residues. The V call is TRBV28, the J call TRBJ2-7; 8 bases are a match to TRBD1. This receptor was obtained from a male donor with ankylosing spondylitis or in good health (not recorded which). Sequenced sample: blood, either unsorted or a sorted T cell fraction (not recorded which). The CDR3 DNA follows: TGTGCCAGCAGTTCCACAGGGGGATCAAGCCCCTACGAGCAGTACTTC. Protein: CASSSTGGSSPYEQYF.